This T cell receptor beta chain was documented in a study of cytomegalovirus exposure and HLA in healthy donors. Looking at the study overall: The roughly 120 validation repertoires, a later analysis reported, used the same platform as the approximately 630 first-cohort repertoires.

On this clone itself: Antigen unknown.

It was the approximately 130-subject validation cohort, separate from the approximately 700-subject first cohort, to which the donors belonged. The CDR3 loop spans 16 amino acids. Looked up from germline, CDR1 is MNHNS and CDR2 is SASEGT. The ends lost 0 bases at V and 9 bases at J; junction bases unmatched: 5. Data came from immunoSEQ multiplex PCR; TCRdb stores just in-frame clones and leaves some out. The table has 140,000 to 150,000 clones, 80% to 90% seen once. Study-wide points: Cytomegalovirus status was reportedly diagnosed by the classifier with high specificity and sensitivity. Cytomegalovirus association was assigned to under 200 TCR beta chains.

The chain is built from TRBV6-1 and TRBJ2-1, with 13 nucleotides matching TRBD2. This receptor was taken from a man aged 18 to 29 in good health and CMV-seropositive. Input material: PBMCs. CDR3 protein: CASSEAPGTSGVEQFF. The CDR3 coding sequence is TGTGCCAGCAGTGAAGCCCCCGGGACTAGCGGGGTTGAGCAGTTCTTC.